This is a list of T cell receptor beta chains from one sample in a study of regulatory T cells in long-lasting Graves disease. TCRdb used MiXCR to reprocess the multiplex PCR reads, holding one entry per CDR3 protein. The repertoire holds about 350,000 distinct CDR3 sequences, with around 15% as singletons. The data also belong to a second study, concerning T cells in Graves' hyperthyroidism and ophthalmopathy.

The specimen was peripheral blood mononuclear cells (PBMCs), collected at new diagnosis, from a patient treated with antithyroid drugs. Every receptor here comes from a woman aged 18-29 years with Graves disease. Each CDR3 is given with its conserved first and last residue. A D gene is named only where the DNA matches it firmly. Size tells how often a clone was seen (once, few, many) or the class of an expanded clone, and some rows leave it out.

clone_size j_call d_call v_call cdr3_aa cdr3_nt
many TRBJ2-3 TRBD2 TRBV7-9 CASSHVTGTSDSTDTQYF TGTGCCAGCAGCCATGTCACCGGGACTAGCGATAGCACAGATACGCAGTATTTT
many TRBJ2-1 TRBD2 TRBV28 CASSLLGTSGRGDYNEQFF TGTGCCAGCAGTTTACTCGGGACTAGCGGGAGGGGGGACTACAATGAGCAGTTCTTC
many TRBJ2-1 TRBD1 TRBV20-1 CSARQGAWNEQFF TGCAGTGCTAGACAGGGGGCCTGGAATGAGCAGTTCTTC
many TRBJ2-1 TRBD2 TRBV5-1 CASSLTSGRDGEQFF TGCGCCAGCAGCTTGACTAGCGGGAGAGACGGTGAGCAGTTCTTC
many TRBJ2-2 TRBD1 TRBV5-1 CASNDRANTGELFF TGCGCCAGCAACGACAGGGCGAACACCGGGGAGCTGTTTTTT
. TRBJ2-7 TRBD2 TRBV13 CASSLAGGHEQYF TGTGCCAGCAGCTTAGCGGGGGGTCACGAGCAGTACTTC
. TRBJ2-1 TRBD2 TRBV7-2 CASSLARGADYNEQFF TGTGCCAGCAGCTTAGCGCGGGGGGCGGATTACAATGAGCAGTTCTTC
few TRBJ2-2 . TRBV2 CASSVWPGELFF TGTGCCAGCAGTGTTTGGCCCGGGGAGCTGTTTTTT
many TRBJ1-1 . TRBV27 CASSPIATVNTEAFF TGTGCCAGCAGCCCGATAGCGACAGTGAACACTGAAGCTTTCTTT
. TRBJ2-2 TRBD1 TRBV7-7 CASSPAPGTGGTGELFF TGTGCTAGCAGCCCCGCGCCCGGGACAGGGGGCACCGGGGAGCTGTTTTTT
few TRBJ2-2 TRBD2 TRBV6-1 CAISEPTSGAANTGELFF TGTGCCATCAGTGAGCCGACTAGCGGGGCCGCGAACACCGGGGAGCTGTTTTTT
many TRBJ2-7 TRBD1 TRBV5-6 CASSFFQGANYEQYF TGTGCCAGCAGCTTCTTCCAGGGGGCGAACTACGAGCAGTACTTC
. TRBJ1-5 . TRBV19 CASSISGEGQPQHF TGTGCCAGTAGTATTAGTGGGGAAGGTCAGCCCCAGCATTTT
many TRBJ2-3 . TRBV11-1 CATSSAGPDTQYF TGTGCCACCTCCTCGGCGGGTCCAGATACGCAGTATTTT
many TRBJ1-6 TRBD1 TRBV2 CASSEEGGNSYNSPLHF TGTGCCAGCAGTGAAGAAGGGGGCAATTCCTATAATTCACCCCTCCACTTT
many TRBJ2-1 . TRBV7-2 CASSSYGEQFF TGTGCCAGCAGCTCTTACGGTGAGCAGTTCTTC
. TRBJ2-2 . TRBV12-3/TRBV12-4 CASSTVTGRVGELFF TGTGCCAGCAGCACGGTTACAGGGCGGGTAGGGGAGCTGTTTTTT
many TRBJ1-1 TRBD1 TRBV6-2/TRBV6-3 CASSPIQGRYTEAFF TGTGCCAGCAGTCCAATACAGGGGAGATACACTGAAGCTTTCTTT
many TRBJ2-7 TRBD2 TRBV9 CASSPGTSGTYEQYF TGTGCCAGCAGTCCCGGGACTAGCGGAACCTACGAGCAGTACTTC
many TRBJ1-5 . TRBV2 CASRPDTNQPQHF TGTGCCAGCAGACCCGACACGAATCAGCCCCAGCATTTT
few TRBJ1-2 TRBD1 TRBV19 CASNPGGGRYGYTF TGTGCCAGTAACCCCGGAGGGGGCCGGTATGGCTACACCTTC
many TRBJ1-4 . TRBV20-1 CSAREEATNEKLFF TGCAGTGCTAGAGAAGAAGCAACTAATGAAAAACTGTTTTTT
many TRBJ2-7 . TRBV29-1 CSVSQIYEQYF TGCAGCGTTTCCCAGATATACGAGCAGTACTTC
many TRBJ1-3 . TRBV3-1 CASSQDRGSYSGNTIYF TGTGCCAGCAGCCAAGATAGGGGGTCCTACTCTGGAAACACCATATATTTT
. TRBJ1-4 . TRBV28 CASSLSLGGSEKLFF TGTGCCAGCAGTTTATCTCTTGGGGGTAGTGAAAAACTGTTTTTT
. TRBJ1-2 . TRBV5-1 CASSSYSLGISYTF TGCGCCAGCAGCTCGTACTCCCTTGGGATCAGCTACACCTTC
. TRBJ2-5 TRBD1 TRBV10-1 CASSGGQAPETQYF TGCGCCAGCAGTGGGGGACAGGCTCCAGAGACCCAGTACTTC
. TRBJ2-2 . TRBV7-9 CASSLMGNTGELFF TGTGCCAGCAGCTTAATGGGGAACACCGGGGAGCTGTTTTTT
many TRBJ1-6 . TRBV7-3 CASSLTSGVDSPLHF TGTGCCAGCAGCTTAACGTCTGGTGTTGACTCACCCCTCCACTTT
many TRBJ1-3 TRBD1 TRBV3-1 CASSQAGQGVLGNTIYF TGTGCCAGCAGCCAAGCGGGACAGGGAGTACTAGGAAACACCATATATTTT
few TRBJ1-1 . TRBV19 CASKNNAITEAFF TGTGCCAGTAAGAACAACGCGATCACTGAAGCTTTCTTT
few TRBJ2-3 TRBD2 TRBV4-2 CASSQDRWTSARTDTQYF TGTGCCAGCAGCCAAGATAGATGGACTAGCGCGCGCACAGATACGCAGTATTTT
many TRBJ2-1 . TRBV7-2 CASTPGGVREQFF TGTGCCAGCACCCCCGGAGGGGTTCGGGAGCAGTTCTTC
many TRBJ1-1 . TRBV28 CASSFLDTEAFF TGTGCCAGCAGTTTTCTCGACACTGAAGCTTTCTTT
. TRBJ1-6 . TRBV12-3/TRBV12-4 CASTLGRGGSPLHF TGTGCCAGCACTCTGGGGAGGGGAGGTTCACCCCTCCACTTT
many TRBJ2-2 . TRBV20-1 CSARGLLGLPGELFF TGCAGTGCTAGAGGGTTGTTAGGCCTGCCCGGGGAGCTGTTTTTT
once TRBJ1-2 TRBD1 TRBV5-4 CASSLDRGPIYGYTF TGTGCCAGCAGCTTGGACAGGGGCCCTATCTATGGCTACACCTTC
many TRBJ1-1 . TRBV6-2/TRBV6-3 CASSLGEGTEAFF TGTGCCAGCAGTCTAGGCGAGGGAACTGAAGCTTTCTTT
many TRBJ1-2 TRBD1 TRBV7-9 CASSLSPIRGRRYGYTF TGTGCCAGCAGCTTATCTCCCATCAGGGGGCGTAGGTATGGCTACACCTTC
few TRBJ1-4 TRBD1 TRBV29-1 CSALGQGGSQKLFF TGCAGCGCCCTCGGACAGGGGGGAAGTCAAAAACTGTTTTTT
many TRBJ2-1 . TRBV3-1 CASSPRSQLRSSYNEQFF TGTGCCAGCAGTCCAAGATCACAGCTCAGGAGCTCCTACAATGAGCAGTTCTTC
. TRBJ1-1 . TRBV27 CASSLSEGWVTEAFF TGTGCCAGCAGTTTATCGGAGGGGTGGGTCACTGAAGCTTTCTTT
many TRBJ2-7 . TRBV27 CASKNKGWEQYF TGTGCCAGCAAGAATAAGGGTTGGGAGCAGTACTTC
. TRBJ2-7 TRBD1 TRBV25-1 CASSEYGRGREQYF TGTGCCAGCAGTGAATATGGCAGGGGGCGCGAGCAGTACTTC
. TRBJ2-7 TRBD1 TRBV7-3 CASSLHRTGAYEQYF TGTGCCAGCAGCTTACACAGGACAGGGGCCTACGAGCAGTACTTC